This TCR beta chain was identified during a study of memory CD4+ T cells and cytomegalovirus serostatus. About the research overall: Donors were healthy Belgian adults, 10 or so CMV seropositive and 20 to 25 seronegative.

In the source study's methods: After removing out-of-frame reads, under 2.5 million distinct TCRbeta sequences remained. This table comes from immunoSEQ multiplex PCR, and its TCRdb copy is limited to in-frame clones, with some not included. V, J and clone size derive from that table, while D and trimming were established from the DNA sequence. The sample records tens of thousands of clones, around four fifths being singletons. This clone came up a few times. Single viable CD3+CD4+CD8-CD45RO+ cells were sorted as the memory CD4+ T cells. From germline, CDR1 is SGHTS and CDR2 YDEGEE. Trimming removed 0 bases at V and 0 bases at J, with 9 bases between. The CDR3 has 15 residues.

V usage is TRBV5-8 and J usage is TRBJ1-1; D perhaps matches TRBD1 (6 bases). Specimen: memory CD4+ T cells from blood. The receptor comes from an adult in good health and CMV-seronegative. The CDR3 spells CASSLDTGLNTEAFF. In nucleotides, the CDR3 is TGTGCCAGCAGCTTGGATACAGGGCTGAACACTGAAGCTTTCTTT.